This TCR beta chain derives from a study of blood T cell repertoires in COVID-19. All enrollees were about 18 to 95 years old and from about 24 US areas. The CDR3 covers 17 residues. TCRdb's copy holds only in-frame clones and misses some; the assay was immunoSEQ multiplex PCR. This sample has approximately 300,000 clones; 87% occur once, and the top ten carry approximately 5%. Sequenced input: PBMCs or T cells enriched from blood (not recorded which). The TCR comes from a woman aged 30 to 39 who had recovered from COVID-19. The chain has TRBV21-1 and TRBJ2-3; whether TRBD2, the table's D call, matches the DNA was not checked. TRBV21-1 is given as a pseudogene. CDR3 sequence: CASSAPNGGDNTDTQYF. The CDR3 DNA reads TGTGCCAGCAGCGCTCCTAATGGCGGGGATAACACAGATACGCAGTATTTT.